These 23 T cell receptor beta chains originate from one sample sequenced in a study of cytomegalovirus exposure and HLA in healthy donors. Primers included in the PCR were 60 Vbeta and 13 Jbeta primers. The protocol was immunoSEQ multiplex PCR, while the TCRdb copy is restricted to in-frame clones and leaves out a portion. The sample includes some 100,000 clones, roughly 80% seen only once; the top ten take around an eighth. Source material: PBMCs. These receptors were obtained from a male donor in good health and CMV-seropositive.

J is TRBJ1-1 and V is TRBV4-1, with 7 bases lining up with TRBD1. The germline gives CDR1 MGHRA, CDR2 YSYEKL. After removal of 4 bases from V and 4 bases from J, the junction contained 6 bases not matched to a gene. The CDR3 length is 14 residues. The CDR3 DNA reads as TGCGCCAGCAGCCGCGGACAGGTTGGCACTGAAGCTTTCTTT. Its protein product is CASSRGQVGTEAFF.

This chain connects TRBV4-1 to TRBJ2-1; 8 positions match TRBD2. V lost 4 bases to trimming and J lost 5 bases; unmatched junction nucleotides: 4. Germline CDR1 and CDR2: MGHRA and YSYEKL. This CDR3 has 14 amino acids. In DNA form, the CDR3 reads TGCGCCAGCAGCCTGGGACTAGACAACAATGAGCAGTTCTTC. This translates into CASSLGLDNNEQFF.

The CDR3 here is CASSANEDTQYF. CDR3 DNA: TGTGCCAGCAGCGCAAACGAGGATACGCAGTATTTT. The chain links TRBV7-3 to TRBJ2-3; D uncertain. The CDR3 is 12 amino acids. CDR1 SGHTA and CDR2 FQGTGA come from the germline V gene. Between the trimmed V and J ends, which lost 5 bases and 6 bases, there was a span of 9 bases.

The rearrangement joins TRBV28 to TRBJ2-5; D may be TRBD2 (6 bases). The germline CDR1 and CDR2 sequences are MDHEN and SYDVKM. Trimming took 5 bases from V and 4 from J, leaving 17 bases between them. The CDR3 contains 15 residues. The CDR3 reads CASSPGLVGGETQYF. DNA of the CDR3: TGTGCCAGCAGTCCGGGACTTGTTGGGGGAGAGACCCAGTACTTC.

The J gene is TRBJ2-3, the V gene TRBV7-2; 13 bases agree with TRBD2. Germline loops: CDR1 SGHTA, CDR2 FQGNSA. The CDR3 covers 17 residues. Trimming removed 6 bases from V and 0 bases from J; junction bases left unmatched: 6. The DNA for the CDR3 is TGTGCCAGCAGACCCGGGACTAGCGGGATGAGCACAGATACGCAGTATTTT. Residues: CASRPGTSGMSTDTQYF.

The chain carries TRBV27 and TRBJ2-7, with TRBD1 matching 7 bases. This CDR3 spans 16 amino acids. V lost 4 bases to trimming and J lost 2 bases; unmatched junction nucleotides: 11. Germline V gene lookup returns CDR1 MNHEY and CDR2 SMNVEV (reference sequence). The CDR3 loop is CASSYDSDRLTYEQYF. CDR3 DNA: TGTGCCAGCAGTTACGACTCGGACAGGTTGACCTACGAGCAGTACTTC.

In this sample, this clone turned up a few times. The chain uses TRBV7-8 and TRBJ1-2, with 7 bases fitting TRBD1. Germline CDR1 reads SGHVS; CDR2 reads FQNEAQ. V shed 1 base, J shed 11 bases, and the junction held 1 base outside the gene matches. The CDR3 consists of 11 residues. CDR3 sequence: CASSLGGQYTF. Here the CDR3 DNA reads TGTGCCAGCAGCTTAGGGGGACAGTACACCTTC.

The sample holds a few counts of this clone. This chain's CDR3 is CASTPGLGTWNEQFF. The DNA for the CDR3 is TGCGCCAGCACCCCGGGACTAGGGACTTGGAATGAGCAGTTCTTC. V usage is TRBV5-1 and J usage is TRBJ2-1; 8 bases match TRBD2. This CDR3 has 15 residues. V trimming: 6 bases; J trimming: 7 bases; junction bases outside the gene matches: 12. Germline assignment: CDR1 SGHRS and CDR2 YFSETQ.

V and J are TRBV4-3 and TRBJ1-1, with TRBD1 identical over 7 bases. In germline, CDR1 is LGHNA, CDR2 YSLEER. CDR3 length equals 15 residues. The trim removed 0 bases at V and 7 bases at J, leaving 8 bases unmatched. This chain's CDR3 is CASSQESGGESEAFF. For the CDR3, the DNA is TGCGCCAGCAGCCAAGAATCAGGGGGAGAAAGTGAAGCTTTCTTT.

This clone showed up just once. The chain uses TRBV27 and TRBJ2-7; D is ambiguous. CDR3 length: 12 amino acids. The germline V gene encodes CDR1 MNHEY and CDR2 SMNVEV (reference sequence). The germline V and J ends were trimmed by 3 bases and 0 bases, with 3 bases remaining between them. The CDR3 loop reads CASSLASYEQYF. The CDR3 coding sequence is TGTGCCAGCAGTTTGGCCTCCTACGAGCAGTACTTC.

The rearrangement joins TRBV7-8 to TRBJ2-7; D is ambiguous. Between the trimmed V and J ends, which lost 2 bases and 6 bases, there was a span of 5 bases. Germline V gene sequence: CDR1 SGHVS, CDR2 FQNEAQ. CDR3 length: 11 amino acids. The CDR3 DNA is TGTGCCAGCAGCTTACGGAGCGAGCAGTACTTC. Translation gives CASSLRSEQYF.

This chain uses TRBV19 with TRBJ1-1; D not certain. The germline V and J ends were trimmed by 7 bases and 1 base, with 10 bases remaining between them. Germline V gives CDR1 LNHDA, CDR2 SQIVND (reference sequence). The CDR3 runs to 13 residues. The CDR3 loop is CASTVPGNTEAFF. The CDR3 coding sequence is TGTGCCAGTACTGTTCCGGGGAACACTGAAGCTTTCTTT.

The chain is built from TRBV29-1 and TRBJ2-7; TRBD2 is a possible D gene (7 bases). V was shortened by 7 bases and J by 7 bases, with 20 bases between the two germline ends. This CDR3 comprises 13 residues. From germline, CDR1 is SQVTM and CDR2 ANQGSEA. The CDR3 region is CSAWGGRGFEQYF. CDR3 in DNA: TGCAGCGCCTGGGGGGGCAGGGGATTTGAGCAGTACTTC.

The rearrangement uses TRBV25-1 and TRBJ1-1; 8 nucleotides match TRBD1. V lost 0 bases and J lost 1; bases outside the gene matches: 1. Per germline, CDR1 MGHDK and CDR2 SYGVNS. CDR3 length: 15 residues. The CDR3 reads CASSEYDRGNTEAFF. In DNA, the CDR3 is TGTGCCAGCAGTGAATATGACAGGGGGAACACTGAAGCTTTCTTT.

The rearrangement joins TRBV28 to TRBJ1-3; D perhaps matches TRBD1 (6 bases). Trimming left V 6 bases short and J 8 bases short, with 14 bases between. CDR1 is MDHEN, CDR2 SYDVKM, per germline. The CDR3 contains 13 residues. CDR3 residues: CASSSTGTDTIYF. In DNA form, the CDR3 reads TGTGCCAGCAGCTCGACAGGAACCGACACCATATATTTT.

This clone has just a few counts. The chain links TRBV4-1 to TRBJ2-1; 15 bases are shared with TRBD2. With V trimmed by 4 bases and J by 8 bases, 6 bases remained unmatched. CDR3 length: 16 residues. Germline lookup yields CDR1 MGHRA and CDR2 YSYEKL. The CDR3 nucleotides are TGCGCCAGCAGCCGGACTAGCGGGGGGGCCTCGGATGAGCAGTTCTTC. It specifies CASSRTSGGASDEQFF.

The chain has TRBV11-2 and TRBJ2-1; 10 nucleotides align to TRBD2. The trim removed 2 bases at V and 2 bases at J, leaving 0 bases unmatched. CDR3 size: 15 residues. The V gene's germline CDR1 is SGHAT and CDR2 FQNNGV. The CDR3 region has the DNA TGTGCCAGCAGCTTACTAGCGGGGGCCTACAATGAGCAGTTCTTC. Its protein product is CASSLLAGAYNEQFF.

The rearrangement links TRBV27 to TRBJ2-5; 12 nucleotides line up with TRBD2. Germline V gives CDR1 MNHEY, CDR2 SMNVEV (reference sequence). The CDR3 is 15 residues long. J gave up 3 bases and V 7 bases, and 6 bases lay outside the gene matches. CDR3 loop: CASTLTSGGKETQYF. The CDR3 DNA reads TGTGCCAGCACGCTTACTAGCGGGGGGAAAGAGACCCAGTACTTC.

CDR3 nucleotide sequence: TGTGCCAGCAGTTATGGTGCGGGGTCCTACAATGAGCAGTTCTTC. Translated: CASSYGAGSYNEQFF. J is TRBJ2-1 and V is TRBV6-5; D is perhaps TRBD2 (6 bases). Deletions cut 3 bases from V and 1 base from J, with 10 bases between. Germline V CDR1 and CDR2: MNHEY, SVGAGI. This CDR3 contains 15 residues.

The CDR3 nucleotides read TGTGCCAGCAGTTCCTTCACGACACCTAACACTGAAGCTTTCTTT. Encoded protein: CASSSFTTPNTEAFF. The rearrangement uses TRBV6-5 and TRBJ1-1; D not certain. This CDR3 is built from 15 residues. From germline, CDR1 is MNHEY and CDR2 SVGAGI. With 4 bases removed from V and 2 bases from J, the gap between germline ends came to 14 bases.

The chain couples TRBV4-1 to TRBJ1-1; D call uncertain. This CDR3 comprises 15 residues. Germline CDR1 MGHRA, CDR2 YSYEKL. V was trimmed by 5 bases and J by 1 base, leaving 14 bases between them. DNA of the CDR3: TGCGCCAGCAGCTCCCCGAGCCGGGGGAACACTGAAGCTTTCTTT. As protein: CASSSPSRGNTEAFF.

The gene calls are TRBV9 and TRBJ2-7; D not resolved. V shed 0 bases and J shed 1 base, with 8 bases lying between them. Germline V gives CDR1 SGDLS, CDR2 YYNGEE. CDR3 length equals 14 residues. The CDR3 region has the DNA TGTGCCAGCAGCGTAGTGTCAACATCCTACGAGCAGTACTTC. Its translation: CASSVVSTSYEQYF.

The CDR3 DNA is TGTGCCATCAGGGGGACAGGAGAAAACGAGCAGTACTTC. Its translation: CAIRGTGENEQYF. The chain joins TRBV10-3 to TRBJ2-7; TRBD1 agrees at 8 bases. The CDR3 loop spans 13 amino acids. Trimming took 6 bases from V and 5 from J; bases not matched to a gene: 6. CDR1 is ENHRY and CDR2 is SYGVKD in the germline V gene.